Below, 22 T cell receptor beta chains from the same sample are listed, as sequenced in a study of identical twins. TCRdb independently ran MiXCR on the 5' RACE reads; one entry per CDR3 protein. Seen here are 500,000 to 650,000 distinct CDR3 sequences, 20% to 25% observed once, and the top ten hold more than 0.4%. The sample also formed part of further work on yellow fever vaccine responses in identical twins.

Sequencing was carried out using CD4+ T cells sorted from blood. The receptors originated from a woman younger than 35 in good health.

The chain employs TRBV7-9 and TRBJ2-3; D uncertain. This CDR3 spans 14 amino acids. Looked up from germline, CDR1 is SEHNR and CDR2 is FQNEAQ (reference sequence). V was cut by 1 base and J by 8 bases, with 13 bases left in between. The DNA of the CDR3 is TGTGCCAGCAGCTTAGGCCCTTCTATCGTTACGCAGTATTTT. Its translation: CASSLGPSIVTQYF.

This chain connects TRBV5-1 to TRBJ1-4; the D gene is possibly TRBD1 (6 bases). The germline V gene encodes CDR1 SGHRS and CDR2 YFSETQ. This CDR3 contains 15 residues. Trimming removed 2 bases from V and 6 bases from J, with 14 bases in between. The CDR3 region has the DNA TGCGCCAGCAGCTTAGGTTGGACAGTCGATGAAAAACTGTTTTTT. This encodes CASSLGWTVDEKLFF. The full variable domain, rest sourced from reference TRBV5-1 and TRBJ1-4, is KAGVTQTPRYLIKTRGQQVTLSCSPISGHRSVSWYQQTPGQGLQFLFEYFSETQRNKGNFPGRFSGRQFSNSRSEMNVSTLELGDSALYLCASSLGWTVDEKLFFGSGTQLSVL.

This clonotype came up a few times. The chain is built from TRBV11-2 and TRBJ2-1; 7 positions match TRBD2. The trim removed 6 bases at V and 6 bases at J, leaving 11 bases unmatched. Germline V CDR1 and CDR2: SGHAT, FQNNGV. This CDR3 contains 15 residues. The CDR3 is CASSSVPTSTNEQFF. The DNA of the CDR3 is TGTGCCAGCAGTTCGGTTCCGACTAGCACCAATGAGCAGTTCTTC. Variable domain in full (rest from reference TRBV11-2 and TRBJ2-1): EAGVAQSPRYKIIEKRQSVAFWCNPISGHATLYWYQQILGQGPKLLIQFQNNGVVDDSQLPKDRFSAERLKGVDSTLKIQPAKLEDSAVYLCASSSVPTSTNEQFFGPGTRLTVL.

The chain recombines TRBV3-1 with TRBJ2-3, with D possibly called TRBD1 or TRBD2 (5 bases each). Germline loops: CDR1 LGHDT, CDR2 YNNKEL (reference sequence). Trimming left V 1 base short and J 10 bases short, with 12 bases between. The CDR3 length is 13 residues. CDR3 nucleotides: TGTGCCAGCAGCCAAGCTTGGGGGTATCCGCAGTATTTT. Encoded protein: CASSQAWGYPQYF.

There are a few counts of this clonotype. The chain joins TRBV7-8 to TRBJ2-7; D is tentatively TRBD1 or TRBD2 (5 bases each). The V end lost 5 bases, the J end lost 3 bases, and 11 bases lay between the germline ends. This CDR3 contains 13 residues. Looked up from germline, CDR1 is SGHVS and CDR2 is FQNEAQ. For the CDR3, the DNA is TGTGCCAGCAGCCTCGGGGCACGCTACGAGCAGTACTTC. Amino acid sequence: CASSLGARYEQYF. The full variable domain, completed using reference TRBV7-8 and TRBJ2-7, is GAGVSQSPRYKVAKRGQDVALRCDPISGHVSLFWYQQALGQGPEFLTYFQNEAQLDKSGLPSDRFFAERPEGSVSTLKIQRTQQEDSAVYLCASSLGARYEQYFGPGTRLTVT.

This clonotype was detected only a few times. The CDR3 bases are TGTGCCATCAGTCCGGGACAGGGACTATTGGAGACCCAGTACTTC. Its protein product is CAISPGQGLLETQYF. The chain recombines TRBV10-3 with TRBJ2-5, with 9 bases that match TRBD1. Germline V gives CDR1 ENHRY, CDR2 SYGVKD. Trimming removed 5 bases from V and 5 bases from J; junction bases left unmatched: 9. The CDR3 has 15 amino acids.

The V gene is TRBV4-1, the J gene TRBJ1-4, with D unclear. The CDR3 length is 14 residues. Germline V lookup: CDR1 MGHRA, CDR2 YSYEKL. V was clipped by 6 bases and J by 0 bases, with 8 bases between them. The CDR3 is CASSALATNEKLFF. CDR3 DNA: TGCGCCAGCAGTGCCCTTGCAACTAATGAAAAACTGTTTTTT.

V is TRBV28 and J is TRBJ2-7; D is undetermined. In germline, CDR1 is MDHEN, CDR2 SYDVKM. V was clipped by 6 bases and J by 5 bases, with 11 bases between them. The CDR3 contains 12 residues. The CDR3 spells CASRGRSHEQYV. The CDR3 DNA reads TGTGCCAGCAGAGGCCGTTCCCACGAGCAGTACGTC.

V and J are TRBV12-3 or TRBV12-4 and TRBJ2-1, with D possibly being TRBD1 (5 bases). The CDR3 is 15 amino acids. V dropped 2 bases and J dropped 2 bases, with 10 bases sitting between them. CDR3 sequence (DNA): TGTGCCAGCAGTTTACCAGGGTTCGCCTACAATGAGCAGTTCTTC. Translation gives CASSLPGFAYNEQFF.

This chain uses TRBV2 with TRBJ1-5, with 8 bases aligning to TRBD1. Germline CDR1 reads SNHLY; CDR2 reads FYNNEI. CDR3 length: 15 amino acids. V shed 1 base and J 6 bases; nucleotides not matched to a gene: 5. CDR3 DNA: TGTGCCAGCAGTGAAGATGGGACAGGCGGTCAGCCCCAGCATTTT. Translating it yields CASSEDGTGGQPQHF.

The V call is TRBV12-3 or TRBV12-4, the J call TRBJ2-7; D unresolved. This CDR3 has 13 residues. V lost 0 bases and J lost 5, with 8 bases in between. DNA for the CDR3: TGTGCCAGCAGTTTAGCTGGGCTGAACGAGCAGTACTTC. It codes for CASSLAGLNEQYF.

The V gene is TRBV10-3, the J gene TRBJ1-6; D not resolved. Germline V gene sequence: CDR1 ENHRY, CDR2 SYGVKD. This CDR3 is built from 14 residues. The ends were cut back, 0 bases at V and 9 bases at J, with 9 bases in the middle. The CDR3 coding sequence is TGTGCCATCAGTGAGTCTCCTACTGGTTCACCCCTCCACTTT. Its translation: CAISESPTGSPLHF.

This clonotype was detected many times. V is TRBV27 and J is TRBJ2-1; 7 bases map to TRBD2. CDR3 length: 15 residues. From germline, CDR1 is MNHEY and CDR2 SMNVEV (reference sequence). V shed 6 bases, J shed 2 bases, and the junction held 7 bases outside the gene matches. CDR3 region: CASSPLAGAYNEQFF. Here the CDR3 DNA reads TGTGCCAGCAGCCCGCTTGCGGGAGCCTACAATGAGCAGTTCTTC.

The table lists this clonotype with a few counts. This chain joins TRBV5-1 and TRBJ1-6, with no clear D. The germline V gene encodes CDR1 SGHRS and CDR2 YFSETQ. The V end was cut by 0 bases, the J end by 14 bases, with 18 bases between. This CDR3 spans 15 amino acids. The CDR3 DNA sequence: TGCGCCAGCAGCTTGGAGACGGCCGCCGTTGTGACCCTCCACTTT. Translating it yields CASSLETAAVVTLHF.

The CDR3 is CASSLEVGNQPQHF. CDR3 DNA: TGTGCCAGCAGTTTAGAGGTGGGCAATCAGCCCCAGCATTTT. The V and J genes are TRBV28 and TRBJ1-5; D unresolved. The germline V and J ends were trimmed by 2 bases and 2 bases, with 7 bases remaining between them. Germline lookup yields CDR1 MDHEN and CDR2 SYDVKM. CDR3 length: 14 amino acids.

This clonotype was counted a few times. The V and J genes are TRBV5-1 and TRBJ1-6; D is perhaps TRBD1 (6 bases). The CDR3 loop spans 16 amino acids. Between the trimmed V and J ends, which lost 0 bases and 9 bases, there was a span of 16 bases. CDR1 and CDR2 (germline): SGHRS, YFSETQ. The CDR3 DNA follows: TGCGCCAGCAGCTTGGAACTCAGGGGCATGGGTTCACCCCTCCACTTT. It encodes CASSLELRGMGSPLHF.

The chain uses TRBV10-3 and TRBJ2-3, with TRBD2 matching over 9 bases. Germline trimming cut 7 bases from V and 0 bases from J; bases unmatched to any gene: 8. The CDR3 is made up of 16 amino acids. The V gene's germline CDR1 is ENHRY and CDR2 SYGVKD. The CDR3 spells CAIKFSSGTSTDTQYF. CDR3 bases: TGTGCCATCAAATTTTCTAGCGGGACTAGCACAGATACGCAGTATTTT.

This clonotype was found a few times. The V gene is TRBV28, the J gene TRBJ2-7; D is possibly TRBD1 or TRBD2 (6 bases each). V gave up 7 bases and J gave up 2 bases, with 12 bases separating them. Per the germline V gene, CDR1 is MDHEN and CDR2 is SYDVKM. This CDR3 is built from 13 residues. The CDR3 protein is CASTHREAYEQYF. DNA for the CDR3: TGTGCCAGCACTCACAGGGAGGCCTACGAGCAGTACTTC.

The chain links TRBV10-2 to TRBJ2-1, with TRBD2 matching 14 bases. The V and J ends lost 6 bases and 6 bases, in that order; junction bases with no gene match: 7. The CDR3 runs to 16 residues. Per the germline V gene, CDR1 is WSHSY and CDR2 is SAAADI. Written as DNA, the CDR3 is TGCGCCAGCAGAGGGACTAGCGGGAGTAGGGGCAATGAGCAGTTCTTC. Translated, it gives CASRGTSGSRGNEQFF.

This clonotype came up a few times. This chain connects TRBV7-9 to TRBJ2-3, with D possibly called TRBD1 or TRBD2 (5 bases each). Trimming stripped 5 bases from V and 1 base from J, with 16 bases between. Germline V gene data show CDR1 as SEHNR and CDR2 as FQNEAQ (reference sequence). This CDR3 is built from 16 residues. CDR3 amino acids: CASSPQSGGRTDTQYF. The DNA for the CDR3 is TGTGCCAGCAGCCCCCAAAGTGGGGGTCGCACAGATACGCAGTATTTT.

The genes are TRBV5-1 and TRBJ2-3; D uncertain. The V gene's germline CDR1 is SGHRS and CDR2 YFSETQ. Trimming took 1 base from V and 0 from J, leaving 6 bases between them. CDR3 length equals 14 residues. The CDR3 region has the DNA TGCGCCAGCAGCTTGATAGAGAGCACAGATACGCAGTATTTT. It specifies CASSLIESTDTQYF.

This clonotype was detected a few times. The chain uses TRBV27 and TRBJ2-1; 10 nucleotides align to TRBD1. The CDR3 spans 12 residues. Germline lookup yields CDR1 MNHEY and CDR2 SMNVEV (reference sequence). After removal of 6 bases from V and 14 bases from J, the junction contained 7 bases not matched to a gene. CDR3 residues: CASRLDRGREFF. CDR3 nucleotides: TGTGCCAGCAGACTCGACAGGGGGCGGGAGTTCTTC.